A single sample gave rise to the 8 T cell receptor beta chains below, sequenced in a study of cytomegalovirus exposure and HLA in healthy donors. PCR involved 60 Vbeta and 13 Jbeta primers. The assay was immunoSEQ multiplex PCR, and TCRdb's table has in-frame clones only and misses some. The sample records 150,000 to 200,000 clones, 80% being singletons. Material for sequencing was PBMCs. These receptors all stem from a girl between 5 and 17 years old in good health and CMV-seropositive.

The gene calls are TRBV2 and TRBJ2-1, with D hard to call. V lost 6 bases, J lost 0 bases, and 3 bases lay in between. The germline V gene encodes CDR1 SNHLY and CDR2 FYNNEI. CDR3 size: 12 residues. The CDR3 DNA follows: TGTGCCAGCAGGAGCTCCTACAATGAGCAGTTCTTC. It encodes CASRSSYNEQFF. The variable domain in full, with the rest retrieved from reference TRBV2 and TRBJ2-1, is EPEVTQTPSHQVTQMGQEVILRCVPISNHLYFYWYRQILGQKVEFLVSFYNNEISEKSEIFDDQFSVERPDGSNFTLKIRSTKLEDSAMYFCASRSSYNEQFFGPGTRLTVL.

This clone was picked up a small number of times. CDR3 in DNA: TGCACCATCAGGGAGGGGCCTTATGGCTACACCTTC. Its protein is CTIREGPYGYTF. The chain employs TRBV29-1 and TRBJ1-2; weak D call: TRBD1 (5 bases). The CDR3 covers 12 residues. Germline V gene lookup returns CDR1 SQVTM and CDR2 ANQGSEA.

The sample holds a few counts of this clone. The chain recombines TRBV4-2 with TRBJ1-2; D unclear. The CDR3 sequence is 13 residues long. Per the germline V gene, CDR1 is LGHNA and CDR2 is YNFKEQ. V shed 3 bases and J shed 2 bases, with 7 bases lying between them. CDR3 region: CASSQRANYGYTF. The CDR3, as DNA: TGTGCCAGCAGCCAGAGGGCCAACTATGGCTACACCTTC.

This chain uses TRBV2 with TRBJ2-7, with 7 bases lining up with TRBD2. The ends lost 7 bases at V and 4 bases at J; junction bases unmatched: 13. The CDR3 contains 15 residues. Germline CDR1 and CDR2: SNHLY and FYNNEI. The CDR3 loop is CASKHPGRALYEQYF. CDR3 coding DNA: TGTGCCAGCAAACATCCGGGGAGGGCCTTATACGAGCAGTACTTC.

CDR3 nucleotide sequence: TGTGCCAGCAGCCCTTTCACGGCCGGGGGAGATACGCAGTATTTT. Translated, it gives CASSPFTAGGDTQYF. The rearrangement joins TRBV4-2 to TRBJ2-3, with D perhaps TRBD2 (6 bases). The CDR3 extends over 15 amino acids. Trimming shortened V by 4 bases and J by 5 bases, and 16 bases separated the two germline ends. Germline-derived CDR1 and CDR2 are LGHNA and YNFKEQ.

This clone was found a few times. V and J are TRBV27 and TRBJ1-2; 7 bases map to TRBD1. The junction had 6 bases not matched to a gene; V was cut back by 0 bases and J by 8 bases. This CDR3 comprises 14 residues. Germline V gives CDR1 MNHEY, CDR2 SMNVEV (reference sequence). The CDR3 region has the DNA TGTGCCAGCAGTTTATCGTCAGGGGGATACGGCTACACCTTC. Residues: CASSLSSGGYGYTF.

V usage is TRBV7-9 and J usage is TRBJ1-1, with a weak D call TRBD1 (5 bases). V lost 5 bases and J lost 6, with 13 bases in between. The CDR3 contains 13 residues. CDR1 is SEHNR, CDR2 FQNEAQ, per germline (reference sequence). CDR3 DNA sequence: TGTGCCAGCAGCCAAGGGGTCCCCTCTGAAGCTTTCTTT. Translation: CASSQGVPSEAFF.

The gene calls are TRBV11-2 and TRBJ2-3, with 8 nucleotides matching TRBD1. V lost 3 bases, J lost 3 bases, and 5 bases stayed unmatched. The CDR3 runs 15 residues. Germline V gives CDR1 SGHAT, CDR2 FQNNGV. DNA for the CDR3: TGTGCCAGCAGCTTTTCGACAGGGGAGACAGATACGCAGTATTTT. Encoded protein: CASSFSTGETDTQYF.